This T cell receptor (beta chain) was found in a study of T cell repertoires in cytomegalovirus infection. Study information: Well-studied HLA-B-restricted CMV epitopes were used in the study alongside recently identified HLA-C-restricted ones. Indications of both CMV infection and matching HLA type were provided by public TCR beta signatures.

General study findings and limits: Of the TCR beta families, the public ones yielded a cumulative frequency that identified carriers of CMV plus the relevant HLA. Within the response measured ex vivo, HLA-C-restricted CMV-specific TCR beta clonotypes were dominant.

TCRdb reprocessed the reads with MiXCR, giving one entry per CDR3 protein. Among about 830,000 distinct CDR3 sequences listed, about 33% were seen once. Of note for this clonotype: Its antigen is unknown.

There are 16 residues in the CDR3. Losses at the gene ends were 3 bases for V and 4 bases for J; bases not matched to a gene: 9. Germline-derived CDR1 and CDR2 are LGHDT and YNNKEL (reference sequence). This sequence joins TRBV3-1 and TRBJ1-5, with 7 bases fitting TRBD1. Here the sequenced sample was cultured CD8+ T cells from PBMCs, taken from culture after CMV antigen stimulation. The TCR sequence derives from a human donor in good health (CMV status not recorded). Some clones in this sample may be carry-over from other donors' samples. CDR3 sequence (DNA): TGTGCCAGCAGCCACCCAGGGGACAGAGCTAATCAGCCCCAGCATTTT. As protein: CASSHPGDRANQPQHF.